This T cell receptor beta chain came from a study of blood T cell repertoires in COVID-19. TCRdb's table, derived via immunoSEQ multiplex PCR, lists solely in-frame clones and lacks some. The repertoire holds hundreds of thousands of clones, with 75% to 90% as singletons. V shed 1 base and J shed 4 bases, with 16 bases lying between them. Germline-derived CDR1 and CDR2 are SNHLY and FYNNEI. The CDR3 is 16 amino acids. The sample consisted of peripheral blood. The receptor was derived from a woman between 25 and 40 years old with active or convalescent COVID-19. The V call is TRBV2, the J call TRBJ1-1, with unresolved D. The CDR3 DNA reads TGTGCCAGCAGTGAAGAGGGCCGGGGTTTGAGCACTGAAGCTTTCTTT. Residues: CASSEEGRGLSTEAFF.